The clone carrying this T cell receptor (beta chain) was observed many times. No antigen is known for it. The TCR beta libraries were generated through quantitative 5'-RACE incorporating molecular barcodes. TCRdb fed the 5' RACE reads into MiXCR, producing one record per CDR3 protein. The sample comprises about 36,000 distinct CDR3 sequences, 6% of which are singletons, and about 12% rests with the top ten. These data are taken from a study of CD8 T cells in ankylosing spondylitis. General study points: Reports say disease-linked clones showed up significantly more in matched ankylosing spondylitis synovial fluid. Researchers report that disease-linked clones proved CD8+ and relatively rare in peripheral blood.

Germline V gene sequence: CDR1 SGHRS, CDR2 YFSETQ. V lost 6 bases, J lost 2 bases, and 12 bases lay in between. This CDR3 comprises 13 residues. The TCR sequence derives from a male donor with ankylosing spondylitis or in good health (not recorded which). This chain joins TRBV5-1 and TRBJ2-7; D might be TRBD1 (6 bases). The sample taken for sequencing was blood, either unsorted or a sorted T cell fraction (not recorded which). The CDR3 DNA reads TGCGCCAGCACGACAGGTGGAGCCTACGAGCAGTACTTC. This gives the protein CASTTGGAYEQYF.